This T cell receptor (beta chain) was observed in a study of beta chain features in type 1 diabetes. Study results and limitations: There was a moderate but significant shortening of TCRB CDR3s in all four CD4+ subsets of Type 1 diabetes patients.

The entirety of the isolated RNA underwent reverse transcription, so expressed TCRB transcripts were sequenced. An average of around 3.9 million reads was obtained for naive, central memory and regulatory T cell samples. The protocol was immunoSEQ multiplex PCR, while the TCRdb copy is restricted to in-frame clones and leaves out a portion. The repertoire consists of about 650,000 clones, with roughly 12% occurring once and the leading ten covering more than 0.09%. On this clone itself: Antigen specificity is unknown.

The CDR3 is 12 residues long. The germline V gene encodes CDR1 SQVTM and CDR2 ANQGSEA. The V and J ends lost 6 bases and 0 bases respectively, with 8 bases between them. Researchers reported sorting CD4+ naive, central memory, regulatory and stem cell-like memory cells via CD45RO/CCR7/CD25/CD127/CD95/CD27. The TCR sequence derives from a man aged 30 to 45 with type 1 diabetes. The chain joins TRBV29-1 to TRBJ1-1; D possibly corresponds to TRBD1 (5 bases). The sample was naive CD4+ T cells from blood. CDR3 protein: CSVDSLNTEAFF. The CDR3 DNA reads TGCAGCGTCGACAGTTTGAACACTGAAGCTTTCTTT.